One sample yielded the 27 T cell receptor beta chains listed below, sequenced in a study of blood T cell repertoires in COVID-19. TCRdb keeps only in-frame clones here, not all; method: immunoSEQ multiplex PCR. Of about 180,000 clones listed, more than 75% are singletons. The sequenced material came from peripheral blood. All receptors derive from a man between 35 and 55 years old with active or convalescent COVID-19.

The genes are TRBV5-1 and TRBJ1-4; 9 bases align to TRBD1. V gave up 4 bases and J gave up 7 bases; unmatched junction bases: 8. Germline CDR1 reads SGHRS; CDR2 reads YFSETQ. The CDR3 length is 15 residues. The CDR3 protein is CASSRQGDLSEKLFF. The DNA for the CDR3 is TGCGCCAGCAGCCGACAGGGGGATTTGAGTGAAAAACTGTTTTTT.

The chain uses TRBV9 and TRBJ2-5, with 8 positions matching TRBD2. Germline trimming cut 1 base from V and 4 bases from J; bases unmatched to any gene: 6. Germline values: CDR1 SGDLS, CDR2 YYNGEE. This CDR3 is built from 15 residues. The CDR3 reads CASSVLAGFGETQYF. The CDR3 DNA reads TGTGCCAGCAGCGTACTAGCGGGCTTTGGAGAGACCCAGTACTTC. Full variable domain (rest looked up from reference TRBV9 and TRBJ2-5): DSGVTQTPKHLITATGQRVTLRCSPRSGDLSVYWYQQSLDQGLQFLIQYYNGEERAKGNILERFSAQQFPDLHSELNLSSLELGDSALYFCASSVLAGFGETQYFGPGTRLLVL.

V gene TRBV19 combines with J gene TRBJ1-1, with D possibly being TRBD1 (6 bases). The CDR3 has 11 amino acids. The germline gives CDR1 LNHDA, CDR2 SQIVND (reference sequence). Trimming pared 6 bases from V and 5 bases from J, leaving 7 bases between. CDR3 coding DNA: TGTGCCAGTAGGCAGGGGACTGAAGCTTTCTTT. Its translation: CASRQGTEAFF.

This clone came up once. This sequence joins TRBV11-2 and TRBJ1-2; 7 bases fit TRBD1. The CDR3 extends over 13 amino acids. Germline trimming cut 5 bases from V and 4 bases from J; bases unmatched to any gene: 4. The germline V gene encodes CDR1 SGHAT and CDR2 FQNNGV. The CDR3 here is CASSKDRTYGYTF. The CDR3, as DNA: TGTGCCAGCAGCAAGGACAGGACCTATGGCTACACCTTC.

The V call is TRBV4-1, the J call TRBJ2-7; D gene ambiguous. V dropped 0 bases and J dropped 2 bases, with 14 bases sitting between them. This CDR3 is built from 16 residues. CDR1 MGHRA and CDR2 YSYEKL come from the germline V gene. The CDR3 spells CASSQDRSSVTYEQYF. CDR3 bases: TGCGCCAGCAGCCAAGATCGTTCGAGCGTTACCTACGAGCAGTACTTC.

The rearrangement links TRBV19 to TRBJ1-1; D perhaps matches TRBD1 (6 bases). The CDR3 length is 14 residues. Germline V gene data show CDR1 as LNHDA and CDR2 as SQIVND (reference sequence). V was pared by 4 bases and J by 1 base, with 10 bases between. The CDR3 region has the DNA TGTGCCAGTAGTACGCGGACAGAGAACACTGAAGCTTTCTTT. It specifies CASSTRTENTEAFF.

This clone has just one count. This chain uses TRBV5-6 with TRBJ1-2; no clear D. Germline V gene lookup returns CDR1 SGHDT and CDR2 YYEEEE. Between the trimmed V and J ends, which lost 0 bases and 2 bases, there was a span of 11 bases. The CDR3 extends over 15 amino acids. CDR3 DNA: TGTGCCAGCAGCTTGGTGTCGCAGATAAACTATGGCTACACCTTC. It specifies CASSLVSQINYGYTF. The entire variable domain, with the rest obtained from reference TRBV5-6 and TRBJ1-2, is as follows: DAGVTQSPTHLIKTRGQQVTLRCSPKSGHDTVSWYQQALGQGPQFIFQYYEEEERQRGNFPDRFSGHQFPNYSSELNVNALLLGDSALYLCASSLVSQINYGYTFGSGTRLTVV.

This clone was seen a few times. The chain is built from TRBV4-1 and TRBJ2-1; D not certain. The CDR3 loop spans 15 amino acids. Per germline, CDR1 MGHRA and CDR2 YSYEKL. V was trimmed by 0 bases and J by 5 bases, leaving 11 bases between them. The DNA of the CDR3 is TGCGCCAGCAGCCAAGATCACAACCGAAACAATGAGCAGTTCTTC. Its translation: CASSQDHNRNNEQFF.

This clone was seen once. This chain joins TRBV5-6 and TRBJ1-1; D is possibly TRBD1 (6 bases). Germline lookup yields CDR1 SGHDT and CDR2 YYEEEE. Trimming cost V 5 bases and J 3 bases, with 20 bases left between them. This CDR3 contains 16 residues. CDR3 nucleotide sequence: TGTGCCAGCAGATCCCCGGGGGGGGCTAGGGACACTGAAGCTTTCTTT. Its protein is CASRSPGGARDTEAFF.

This clone was seen just once. The rearrangement uses TRBV4-2 and TRBJ2-1, with 8 bases identical to TRBD2. The CDR3 loop spans 15 amino acids. V shed 3 bases, J shed 3 bases, and the junction held 4 bases outside the gene matches. Germline assignment: CDR1 LGHNA and CDR2 YNFKEQ. The CDR3 bases are TGTGCCAGCAGCCATAGCGGGGCGCACTACAATGAGCAGTTCTTC. This gives the protein CASSHSGAHYNEQFF.

The V gene is TRBV21-1, the J gene TRBJ2-2; the D segment call TRBD1 is taken from the table without a DNA check. TRBV21-1 has pseudogene status. The CDR3 has 19 residues. The CDR3, as DNA: TGTGCCAGCAGCAAAGTAGGTGGACAGGGGCCCCGCGAACACCGGGGAGCTGTTTTT. Translation: CASSKVGGQGPREHRGAVF.

The genes are TRBV6-1 and TRBJ1-1; no clear D gene. From germline, CDR1 is MNHNS and CDR2 SASEGT. The CDR3 spans 19 residues. V dropped 4 bases and J dropped 2 bases, with 26 bases sitting between them. The CDR3 reads CASSAIKAGDLRFNTEAFF. CDR3 DNA sequence: TGTGCCAGCAGTGCAATAAAGGCGGGTGACCTAAGGTTCAACACTGAAGCTTTCTTT.

The chain has TRBV7-9 and TRBJ1-1, with D maybe TRBD1 (5 bases). This CDR3 is 13 amino acids long. Trimming took 4 bases from V and 5 from J, leaving 11 bases between them. The germline gives CDR1 SEHNR, CDR2 FQNEAQ (reference sequence). CDR3 sequence (DNA): TGTGCCAGCAGCTCATCCGGGGGGACTGAAGCTTTCTTT. This codes for CASSSSGGTEAFF.

This clone was recorded a few times. The genes are TRBV19 and TRBJ1-1; D ambiguous. Germline V lookup: CDR1 LNHDA, CDR2 SQIVND (reference sequence). CDR3 length: 12 residues. Trimming pared 7 bases from V and 3 bases from J, leaving 9 bases between. The CDR3 coding sequence is TGTGCCAGTACACAACGGGACACTGAAGCTTTCTTT. Amino acids: CASTQRDTEAFF.

This chain links TRBV19 with TRBJ1-6; possible D gene TRBD1, 6 bases. The germline gives CDR1 LNHDA, CDR2 SQIVND (reference sequence). V lost 5 bases and J lost 9, with 20 bases in between. CDR3 size: 16 residues. The CDR3 is CASSLDSNYGVSPLHF. Here the CDR3 DNA reads TGTGCCAGTAGTTTGGACAGTAACTACGGGGTTTCACCCCTCCACTTT.

This clone has a single count. The V and J genes are TRBV11-2 and TRBJ2-2, with 10 bases fitting TRBD2. V shed 10 bases, J shed 7 bases, and the junction held 9 bases outside the gene matches. There are 14 residues in the CDR3. Germline V gives CDR1 SGHAT, CDR2 FQNNGV. CDR3 amino acids: CATPAGGPVGELFF. CDR3 nucleotide sequence: TGTGCCACCCCAGCGGGGGGGCCGGTCGGGGAGCTGTTTTTT.

V usage is TRBV5-1 and J usage is TRBJ2-1; 10 bases agree with TRBD2. Germline V gene sequence: CDR1 SGHRS, CDR2 YFSETQ. The CDR3 covers 18 residues. J lost 0 bases, V lost 0 bases, and 6 bases had no gene match. This chain's CDR3 is CASSLVSGGPSSYNEQFF. The DNA of the CDR3 is TGCGCCAGCAGCTTGGTTAGCGGGGGGCCGAGCTCCTACAATGAGCAGTTCTTC.

The sample holds one count of this clone. The V gene is TRBV28, the J gene TRBJ1-1, with 7 bases that match TRBD1. The V gene's germline CDR1 is MDHEN and CDR2 SYDVKM. V trimming: 4 bases; J trimming: 0 bases; junction bases outside the gene matches: 8. The CDR3 totals 16 residues. The CDR3 protein is CASSSTRQGLNTEAFF. CDR3 coding DNA: TGTGCCAGCAGTTCCACAAGACAGGGTTTGAACACTGAAGCTTTCTTT.

This sequence joins TRBV18 and TRBJ2-7; the match to TRBD2 covers 10 bases. Germline assignment: CDR1 KGHSH and CDR2 LQKENI. CDR3 length equals 15 residues. V was clipped by 0 bases and J by 6 bases; unmatched bases: 5. The CDR3 loop is CASSPPLAGSVEQYF. The CDR3 nucleotides are TGTGCCAGCTCACCACCACTAGCGGGGAGCGTCGAGCAGTACTTC.

V and J are TRBV19 and TRBJ1-1; D is undetermined. Germline lookup yields CDR1 LNHDA and CDR2 SQIVND (reference sequence). The CDR3 sequence is 13 residues long. The germline V and J ends were trimmed by 7 bases and 3 bases, with 12 bases remaining between them. The chain's CDR3 is CASTPDTYTEAFF. In DNA form, the CDR3 reads TGTGCCAGTACCCCAGACACCTACACTGAAGCTTTCTTT.

V gene TRBV27 combines with J gene TRBJ1-1; 8 bases map to TRBD1. Germline CDR1 is MNHEY and CDR2 is SMNVEV (reference sequence). V dropped 5 bases and J dropped 5; count of bases not matched to a gene: 10. This CDR3 region has 15 residues. The CDR3 DNA is TGTGCCAGCAGTATTCGGACAGGGTTCGGGACTGAAGCTTTCTTT. It encodes CASSIRTGFGTEAFF.

The chain recombines TRBV4-1 with TRBJ1-2; perhaps TRBD1 as D (6 bases). Per the germline V gene, CDR1 is MGHRA and CDR2 is YSYEKL. V lost 4 bases and J 4 bases, leaving 16 bases between the germline ends. This CDR3 spans 15 amino acids. The CDR3 here is CASSPRQGRTYGYTF. In nucleotides, the CDR3 is TGCGCCAGCAGCCCCCGCCAGGGGCGAACCTATGGCTACACCTTC.

The chain is built from TRBV13 and TRBJ1-1; D possibly corresponds to TRBD1 (6 bases). The V gene's germline CDR1 is PRHDT and CDR2 FYEKMQ (reference sequence). The germline V and J ends were trimmed by 5 bases and 4 bases, with 26 bases remaining between them. The CDR3 has 18 residues. The CDR3 loop reads CASSPRRQGFISGTEAFF. CDR3 nucleotide sequence: TGTGCCAGCAGCCCCCGTCGTCAGGGGTTCATCTCGGGCACTGAAGCTTTCTTT.

This rearrangement joins TRBV3-1 (or the pseudogene TRBV3-2) to TRBJ1-1; D gene unclear. CDR3 size: 11 residues. CDR1 and CDR2 (germline): LGHDT, YNNKEL (reference sequence). Trimming left V 3 bases short and J 5 bases short, with 4 bases between. The CDR3 reads CASSQETEAFF. The CDR3 DNA reads as TGTGCCAGCAGCCAGGAGACTGAAGCTTTCTTT.

In the case of this clone: The sample carries other DNA sequences with the same CDR3. The chain is built from TRBV7-2 and TRBJ2-3; no reliable D call. The CDR3 contains 15 residues. The germline V gene encodes CDR1 SGHTA and CDR2 FQGNSA. The V end was cut by 0 bases, the J end by 0 bases, with 7 bases between. The CDR3 bases are TGTGCCAGCAGCTTAGCGGGCCTTAGCACAGATACGCAGTATTTT. Its translation is CASSLAGLSTDTQYF.

The J gene is TRBJ2-3, the V gene TRBV12-5; the match to TRBD2 covers 10 bases. V dropped 3 bases and J dropped 4; count of bases not matched to a gene: 7. Looked up from germline, CDR1 is LGHNT and CDR2 is FRNRAP. This CDR3 contains 16 residues. The chain's CDR3 is CASGFQSGGGADTQYF. In DNA, the CDR3 is TGTGCTAGTGGTTTTCAAAGCGGGGGGGGCGCAGATACGCAGTATTTT.

This clone was detected once. This sequence joins TRBV3-1 (or the pseudogene TRBV3-2) and TRBJ1-2; D may be TRBD1 (6 bases). CDR1 and CDR2 from the germline V gene are LGHDT and YNNKEL (reference sequence). Trimming shortened V by 2 bases and J by 0 bases, and 13 bases separated the two germline ends. The CDR3 covers 16 residues. For the CDR3, the DNA is TGTGCCAGCAGCCAATATACAGGACAGACTAACTATGGCTACACCTTC. Translation: CASSQYTGQTNYGYTF.